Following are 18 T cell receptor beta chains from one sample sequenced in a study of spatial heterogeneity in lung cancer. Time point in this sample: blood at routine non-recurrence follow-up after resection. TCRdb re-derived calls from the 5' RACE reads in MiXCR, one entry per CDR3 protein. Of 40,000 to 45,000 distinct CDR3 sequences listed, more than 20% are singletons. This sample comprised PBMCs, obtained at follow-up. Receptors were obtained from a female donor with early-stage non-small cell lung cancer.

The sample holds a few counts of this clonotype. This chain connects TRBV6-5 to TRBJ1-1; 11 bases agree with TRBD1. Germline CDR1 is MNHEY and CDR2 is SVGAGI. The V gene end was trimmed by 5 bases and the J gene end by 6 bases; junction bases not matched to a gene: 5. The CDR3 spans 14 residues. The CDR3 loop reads CASSQPGQGAEAFF. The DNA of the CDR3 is TGTGCCAGCAGTCAACCGGGACAGGGGGCTGAAGCTTTCTTT.

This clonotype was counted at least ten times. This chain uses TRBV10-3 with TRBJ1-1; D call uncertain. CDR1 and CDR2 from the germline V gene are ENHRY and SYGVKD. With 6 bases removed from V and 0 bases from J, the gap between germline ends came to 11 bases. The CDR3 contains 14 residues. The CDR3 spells CAIRVFSMNTEAFF. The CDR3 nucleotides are TGTGCCATCAGGGTCTTCAGTATGAACACTGAAGCTTTCTTT.

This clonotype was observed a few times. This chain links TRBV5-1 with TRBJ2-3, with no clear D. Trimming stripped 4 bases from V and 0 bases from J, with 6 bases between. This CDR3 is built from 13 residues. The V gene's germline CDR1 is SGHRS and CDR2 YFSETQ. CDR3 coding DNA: TGCGCCAGCAGCGCGGCTAGCACAGATACGCAGTATTTT. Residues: CASSAASTDTQYF.

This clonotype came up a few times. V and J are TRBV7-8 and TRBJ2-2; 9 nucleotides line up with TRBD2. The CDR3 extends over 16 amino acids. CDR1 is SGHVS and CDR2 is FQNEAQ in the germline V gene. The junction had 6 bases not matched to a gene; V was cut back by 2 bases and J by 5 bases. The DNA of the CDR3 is TGTGCCAGCAGCTTAATTGCGGGGGGGCTAACCGGGGAGCTGTTTTTT. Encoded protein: CASSLIAGGLTGELFF.

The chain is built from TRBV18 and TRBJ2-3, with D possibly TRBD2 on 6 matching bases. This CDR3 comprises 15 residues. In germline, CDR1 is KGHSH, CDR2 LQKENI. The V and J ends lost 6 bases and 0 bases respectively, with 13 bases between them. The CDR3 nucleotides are TGTGCCAGCTCCGGAGGGCGGGCTAGCACAGATACGCAGTATTTT. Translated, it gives CASSGGRASTDTQYF.

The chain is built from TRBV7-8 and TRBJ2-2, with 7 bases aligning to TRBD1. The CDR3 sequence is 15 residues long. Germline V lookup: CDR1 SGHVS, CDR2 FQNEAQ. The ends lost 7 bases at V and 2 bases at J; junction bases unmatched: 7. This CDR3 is CASNPGQTNTGELFF. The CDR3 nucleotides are TGTGCCAGCAATCCGGGACAGACTAACACCGGGGAGCTGTTTTTT.

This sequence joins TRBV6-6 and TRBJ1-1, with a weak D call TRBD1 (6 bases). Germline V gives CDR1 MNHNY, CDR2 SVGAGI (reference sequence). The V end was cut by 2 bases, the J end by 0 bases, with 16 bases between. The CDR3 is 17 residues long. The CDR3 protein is CASSYVGGTDLNTEAFF. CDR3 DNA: TGTGCCAGCAGTTACGTAGGGGGAACCGATTTGAACACTGAAGCTTTCTTT.

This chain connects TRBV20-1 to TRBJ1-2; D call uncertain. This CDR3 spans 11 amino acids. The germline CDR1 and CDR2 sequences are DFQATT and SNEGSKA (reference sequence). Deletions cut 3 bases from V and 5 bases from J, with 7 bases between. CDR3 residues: CSASSQYGYTF. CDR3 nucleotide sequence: TGCAGTGCTAGTTCTCAGTATGGCTACACCTTC.

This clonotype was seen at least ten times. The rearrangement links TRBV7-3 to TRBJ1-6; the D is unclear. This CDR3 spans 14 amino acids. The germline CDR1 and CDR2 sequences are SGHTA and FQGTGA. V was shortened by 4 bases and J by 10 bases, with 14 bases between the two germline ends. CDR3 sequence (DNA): TGTGCCAGCAGCTCCGGGCAAGTTTGGTCACCCCTCCACTTT. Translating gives CASSSGQVWSPLHF.

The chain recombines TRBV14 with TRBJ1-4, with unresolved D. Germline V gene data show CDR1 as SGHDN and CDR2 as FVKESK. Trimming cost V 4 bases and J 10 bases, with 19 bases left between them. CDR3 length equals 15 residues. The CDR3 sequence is CASSPPSDVSGKLFF. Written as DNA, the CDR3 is TGTGCCAGCAGCCCCCCCTCGGACGTTTCTGGAAAACTGTTTTTT.

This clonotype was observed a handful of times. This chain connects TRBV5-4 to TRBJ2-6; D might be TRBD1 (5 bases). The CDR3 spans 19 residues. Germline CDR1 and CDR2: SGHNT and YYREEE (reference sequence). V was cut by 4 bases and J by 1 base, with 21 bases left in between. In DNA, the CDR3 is TGTGCCAGCAGCCCACCCAGACAGCAGAGTTATTCTGGGGCCAACGTCCTGACTTTC. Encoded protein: CASSPPRQQSYSGANVLTF.

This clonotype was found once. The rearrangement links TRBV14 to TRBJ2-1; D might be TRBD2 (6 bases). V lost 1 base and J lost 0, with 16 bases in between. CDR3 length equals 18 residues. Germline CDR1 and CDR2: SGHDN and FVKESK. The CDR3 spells CASSQGTEGHLSYNEQFF. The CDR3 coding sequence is TGTGCCAGCAGCCAAGGGACGGAGGGGCATCTCTCCTACAATGAGCAGTTCTTC.

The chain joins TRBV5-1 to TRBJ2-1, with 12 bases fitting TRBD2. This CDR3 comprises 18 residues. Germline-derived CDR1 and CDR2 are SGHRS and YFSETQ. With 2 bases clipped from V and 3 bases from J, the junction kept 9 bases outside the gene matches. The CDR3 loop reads CASSFIATSGSGYNEQFF. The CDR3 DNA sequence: TGCGCCAGCAGCTTCATCGCGACTAGCGGGAGCGGCTACAATGAGCAGTTCTTC.

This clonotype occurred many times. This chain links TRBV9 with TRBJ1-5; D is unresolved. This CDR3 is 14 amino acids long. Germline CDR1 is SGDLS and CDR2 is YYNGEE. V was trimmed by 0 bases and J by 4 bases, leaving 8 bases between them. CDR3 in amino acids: CASSVGGENQPQHF. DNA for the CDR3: TGTGCCAGCAGCGTAGGCGGAGAAAATCAGCCCCAGCATTTT.

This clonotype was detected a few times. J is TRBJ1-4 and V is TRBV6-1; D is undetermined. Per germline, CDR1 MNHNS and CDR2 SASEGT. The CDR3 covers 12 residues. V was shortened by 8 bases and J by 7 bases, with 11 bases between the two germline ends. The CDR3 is CASGRSGEKLFF. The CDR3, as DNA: TGTGCCAGCGGACGGTCAGGTGAAAAACTGTTTTTT.

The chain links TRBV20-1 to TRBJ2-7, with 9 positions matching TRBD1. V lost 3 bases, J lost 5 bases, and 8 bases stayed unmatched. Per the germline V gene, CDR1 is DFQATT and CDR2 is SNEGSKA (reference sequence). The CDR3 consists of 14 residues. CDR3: CSASAGTGLNEQYF. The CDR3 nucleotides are TGCAGTGCTAGCGCTGGGACAGGGTTGAACGAGCAGTACTTC.

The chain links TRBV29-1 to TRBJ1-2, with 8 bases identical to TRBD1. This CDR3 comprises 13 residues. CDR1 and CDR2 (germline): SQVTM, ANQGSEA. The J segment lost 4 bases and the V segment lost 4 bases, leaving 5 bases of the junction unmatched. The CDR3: CSVADREAYGYTF. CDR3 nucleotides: TGCAGCGTTGCGGACAGGGAGGCCTATGGCTACACCTTC.

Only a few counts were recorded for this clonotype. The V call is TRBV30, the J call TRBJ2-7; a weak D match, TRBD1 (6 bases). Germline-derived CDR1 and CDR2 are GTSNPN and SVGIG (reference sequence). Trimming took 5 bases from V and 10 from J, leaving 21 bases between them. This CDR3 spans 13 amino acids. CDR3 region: CAWDRTGQGNQYF. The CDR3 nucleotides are TGTGCCTGGGACAGGACGGGGCAAGGAAATCAGTACTTC.